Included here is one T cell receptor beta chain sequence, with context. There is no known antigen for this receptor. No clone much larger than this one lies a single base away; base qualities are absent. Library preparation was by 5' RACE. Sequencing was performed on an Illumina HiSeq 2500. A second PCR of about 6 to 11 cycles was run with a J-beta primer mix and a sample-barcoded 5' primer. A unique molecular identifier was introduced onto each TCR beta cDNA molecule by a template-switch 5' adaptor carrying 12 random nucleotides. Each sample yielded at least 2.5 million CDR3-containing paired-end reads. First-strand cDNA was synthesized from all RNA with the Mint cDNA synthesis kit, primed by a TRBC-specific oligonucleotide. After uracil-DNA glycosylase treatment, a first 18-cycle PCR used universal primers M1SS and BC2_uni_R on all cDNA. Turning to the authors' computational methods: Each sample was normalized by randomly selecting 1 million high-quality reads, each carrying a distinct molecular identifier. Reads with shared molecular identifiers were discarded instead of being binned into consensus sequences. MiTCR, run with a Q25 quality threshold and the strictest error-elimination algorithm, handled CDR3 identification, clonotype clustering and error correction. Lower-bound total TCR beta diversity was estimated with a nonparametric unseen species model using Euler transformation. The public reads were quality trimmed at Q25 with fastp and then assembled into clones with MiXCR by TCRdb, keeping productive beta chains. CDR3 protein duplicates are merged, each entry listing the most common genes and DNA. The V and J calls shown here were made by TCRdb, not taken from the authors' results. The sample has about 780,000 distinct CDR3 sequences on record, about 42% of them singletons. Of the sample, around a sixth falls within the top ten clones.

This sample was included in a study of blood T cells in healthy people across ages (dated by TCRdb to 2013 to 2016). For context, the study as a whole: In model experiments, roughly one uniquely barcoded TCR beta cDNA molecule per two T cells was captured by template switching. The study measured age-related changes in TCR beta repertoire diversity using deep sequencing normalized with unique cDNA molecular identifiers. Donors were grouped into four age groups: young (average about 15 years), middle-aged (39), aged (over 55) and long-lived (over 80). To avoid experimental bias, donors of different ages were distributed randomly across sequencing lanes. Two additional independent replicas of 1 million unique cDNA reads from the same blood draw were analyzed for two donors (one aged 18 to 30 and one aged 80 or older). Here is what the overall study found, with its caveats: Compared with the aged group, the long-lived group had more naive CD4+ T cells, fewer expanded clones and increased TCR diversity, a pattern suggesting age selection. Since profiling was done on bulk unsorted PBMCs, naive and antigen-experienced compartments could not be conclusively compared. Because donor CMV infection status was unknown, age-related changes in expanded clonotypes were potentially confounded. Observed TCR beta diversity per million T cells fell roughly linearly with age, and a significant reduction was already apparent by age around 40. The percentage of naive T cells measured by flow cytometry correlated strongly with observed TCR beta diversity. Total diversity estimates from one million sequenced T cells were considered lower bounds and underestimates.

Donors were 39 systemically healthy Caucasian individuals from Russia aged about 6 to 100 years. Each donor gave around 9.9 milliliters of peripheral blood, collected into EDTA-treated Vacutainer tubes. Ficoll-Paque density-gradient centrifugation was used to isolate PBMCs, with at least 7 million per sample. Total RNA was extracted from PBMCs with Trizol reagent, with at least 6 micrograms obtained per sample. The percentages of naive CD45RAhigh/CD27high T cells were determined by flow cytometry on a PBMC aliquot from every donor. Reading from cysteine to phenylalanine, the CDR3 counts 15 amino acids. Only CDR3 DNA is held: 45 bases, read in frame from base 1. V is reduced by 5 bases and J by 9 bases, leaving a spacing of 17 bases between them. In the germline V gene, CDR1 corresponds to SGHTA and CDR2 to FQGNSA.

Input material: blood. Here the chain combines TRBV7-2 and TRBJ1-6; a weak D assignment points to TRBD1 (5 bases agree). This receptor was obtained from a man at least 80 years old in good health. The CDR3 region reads CASSRGTLDISPLHF. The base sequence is TGTGCCAGCAGCAGAGGGACGTTGGACATTTCACCCCTCCACTTT.